The TCR beta chain described here comes from a study of blood T cell repertoires in COVID-19. Study in general: The samples span acute and convalescent COVID-19 from the United States, Italy and Spain. PBMCs, B-cell-depleted T cells, or T cells provided the cDNA or gDNA that made up the material.

How the authors handled the data: From reference gene primer amplification, estimates of nucleated cell counts were derived. The data were produced by immunoSEQ multiplex PCR, yet TCRdb's version contains in-frame clones alone and is incomplete. V and J calls and clone size are those listed in that table; D and trimming were worked out from the DNA. The table records fewer than 15,000 clones, roughly 91% of them present only once. Input material: peripheral blood. This TCR derives from a woman aged 60-70 years with active COVID-19.

CDR3 coding DNA: TGTGCCAGCAGGGTCGGGACCTACAATGAGCAGTTCTTC. Amino acid sequence: CASRVGTYNEQFF. The rearrangement uses TRBV6-5 and TRBJ2-1; D is perhaps TRBD2 (5 bases). The V gene's germline CDR1 is MNHEY and CDR2 SVGAGI. The CDR3 is 13 residues long. Trimming removed 6 bases from V and 2 bases from J, with 8 bases in between.